This T cell receptor (beta chain) was profiled in a study of cytomegalovirus exposure and HLA in healthy donors. Whole-study context: Counted in an early data release were tens of millions of unique TCRs from HLA-typed donors. Overall study results and limits: Previous analysis showed most TCR beta V segments were productive about 87% or about 30% of the time. TCR beta chain V- and J-gene trimming was linked, in a later analysis, to a missense variant in DCLRE1C. A later analysis found that most CMV-associated TCR beta chains appeared HLA-restricted.

About this clone: The target antigen is unknown.

Trimming cost V 5 bases and J 0 bases, with 8 bases left between them. Per the germline V gene, CDR1 is SGHTA and CDR2 is FQGNSA. The CDR3 length is 14 residues. PCR amplification relied on 60 Vbeta primers (plus 13 Jbeta primers). TCRdb's table, derived via immunoSEQ multiplex PCR, lists solely in-frame clones and lacks some. This sample has 74,000 or so clones, with about 78% found just once. This sequence joins TRBV7-2 and TRBJ2-1; D is unclear. The receptor was derived from a male donor in good health and CMV-seropositive. The sequencing sample was made of PBMCs. CDR3 nucleotide sequence: TGTGCCAGCAGCCCCCCGAGCTCCTACAATGAGCAGTTCTTC. Its protein product is CASSPPSSYNEQFF.